The 32 T cell receptor beta chains presented below share a single source sample, sequenced in a study of blood T cell repertoires in COVID-19. Assay: immunoSEQ multiplex PCR; the TCRdb copy retains only in-frame clones and omits some. Of 25,000 to 35,000 clones listed, almost 90% are singletons. Sequences were obtained from peripheral blood. The receptors come from a human donor in a cohort sampled during active COVID-19.

The chain joins TRBV13 to TRBJ1-2, with 9 bases lining up with TRBD1. Germline V lookup: CDR1 PRHDT, CDR2 FYEKMQ (reference sequence). Trimming removed 4 bases from V and 6 bases from J; junction bases left unmatched: 3. The CDR3 contains 13 residues. The CDR3 DNA reads TGTGCCAGCAGCTCCTGGACAGGGGATGGCTACACCTTC. Amino acids: CASSSWTGDGYTF.

This chain links TRBV2 with TRBJ2-5; 7 bases line up with TRBD1. Per germline, CDR1 SNHLY and CDR2 FYNNEI. V lost 4 bases, J lost 7 bases, and 6 bases stayed unmatched. CDR3 size: 13 residues. The CDR3 nucleotides are TGTGCCAGCAGTGTGGGACAGCTGGGGACCCAGTACTTC. Translating it yields CASSVGQLGTQYF.

The chain employs TRBV3-1 (or the pseudogene TRBV3-2) and TRBJ2-3, with D possibly TRBD1 on 6 matching bases. The CDR3 has 15 residues. V lost 1 base and J 4 bases, leaving 12 bases between the germline ends. The V gene's germline CDR1 is LGHDT and CDR2 YNNKEL (reference sequence). CDR3 DNA: TGTGCCAGCAGCCAAGTAGGGGCAGGGGCAGATACGCAGTATTTT. It specifies CASSQVGAGADTQYF.

This clone came up once. The chain links TRBV5-4 to TRBJ1-2; the match to TRBD1 covers 7 bases. The V gene's germline CDR1 is SGHNT and CDR2 YYREEE (reference sequence). The CDR3 totals 14 residues. The V gene end was trimmed by 4 bases and the J gene end by 4 bases; junction bases not matched to a gene: 7. Here the CDR3 DNA reads TGTGCCAGCAGCCCCGGACAGGAAACCTATGGCTACACCTTC. Translating it yields CASSPGQETYGYTF.

The rearrangement links TRBV10-3 to TRBJ2-7; D perhaps matches TRBD2 (5 bases). The CDR3 sequence is 14 residues long. CDR1 and CDR2 (germline): ENHRY, SYGVKD. With 7 bases removed from V and 6 bases from J, the gap between germline ends came to 19 bases. The CDR3 nucleotides are TGTGCCATCACGTGGGAGCCGTCTGTTGCCGAGCAGTACTTC. It yields the protein CAITWEPSVAEQYF.

The chain recombines TRBV6-5 with TRBJ2-6; TRBD1 might be the D (5 bases). V was trimmed by 10 bases and J by 4 bases, leaving 14 bases between them. The CDR3 totals 14 residues. The germline gives CDR1 MNHEY, CDR2 SVGAGI. The CDR3 DNA follows: TGTGCCACTCCCAGGGTGTTAGGGGCCAACGTCCTGACTTTC. It encodes CATPRVLGANVLTF.

This chain uses TRBV4-1 with TRBJ1-1, with D unresolved. Trimming left V 5 bases short and J 7 bases short, with 8 bases between. This CDR3 has 11 residues. Germline CDR1 is MGHRA and CDR2 is YSYEKL. This CDR3 is CASSDGVEAFF. In DNA, the CDR3 is TGCGCCAGCAGCGACGGGGTTGAAGCTTTCTTT.

The rearrangement joins TRBV19 to TRBJ1-3, with 9 bases lining up with TRBD1. Germline V lookup: CDR1 LNHDA, CDR2 SQIVND (reference sequence). With 4 bases clipped from V and 4 bases from J, the junction kept 8 bases outside the gene matches. The CDR3 totals 16 residues. The CDR3 coding sequence is TGTGCCAGTAGTACCCGGACAGGGGAGATAGGAAACACCATATATTTT. Its translation is CASSTRTGEIGNTIYF.

V is TRBV7-9 and J is TRBJ2-7; 8 bases map to TRBD1. After removal of 5 bases from V and 2 bases from J, the junction contained 11 bases not matched to a gene. CDR1 is SEHNR and CDR2 is FQNEAQ in the germline V gene (reference sequence). The CDR3 covers 16 residues. CDR3: CASSPILGTGTYEQYF. CDR3 in DNA: TGTGCCAGCAGCCCGATCTTGGGGACAGGAACCTACGAGCAGTACTTC.

The chain uses TRBV20-1 and TRBJ2-3; 8 nucleotides align to TRBD2. The CDR3 length is 17 residues. J was trimmed by 0 bases and V by 3 bases; bases with no gene match: 11. CDR1 and CDR2 (germline): DFQATT, SNEGSKA (reference sequence). CDR3 nucleotides: TGCAGTGCTAGTGTCGGGAGCGGGGGCCTTAGCACAGATACGCAGTATTTT. Translation gives CSASVGSGGLSTDTQYF.

The V call is TRBV11-1, the J call TRBJ1-1; a possible D gene is TRBD1 (6 bases). In germline, CDR1 is SGHAT, CDR2 FQDESV (reference sequence). There are 14 residues in the CDR3. V gave up 6 bases and J gave up 5 bases, with 16 bases separating them. CDR3 DNA: TGTGCCAGCAGTTCCTCGCAGGGGAGAACTGAAGCTTTCTTT. Protein sequence: CASSSSQGRTEAFF.

This clone occurred a few times. V usage is TRBV7-9 and J usage is TRBJ1-1, with TRBD1 matching over 9 bases. There are 13 residues in the CDR3. V trimming: 6 bases; J trimming: 6 bases; junction bases outside the gene matches: 5. Germline-derived CDR1 and CDR2 are SEHNR and FQNEAQ (reference sequence). CDR3 residues: CASRVTGGPEAFF. The CDR3 nucleotides read TGTGCCAGCAGAGTAACAGGGGGCCCTGAAGCTTTCTTT.

The chain is built from TRBV10-3 and TRBJ1-4; D not resolved. CDR1 and CDR2 (germline): ENHRY, SYGVKD. Deletions cut 0 bases from V and 0 bases from J, with 11 bases between. This CDR3 region has 17 residues. Written as DNA, the CDR3 is TGTGCCATCAGTGAGTCCCCAGATCTCCCAACTAATGAAAAACTGTTTTTT. Translation: CAISESPDLPTNEKLFF.

The J gene is TRBJ2-3, the V gene TRBV6-4; TRBD2 agrees at 7 bases. Trimming took 2 bases from V and 1 from J; bases not matched to a gene: 3. Germline CDR1 and CDR2: MRHNA and SNTAGT. The length of the CDR3 is 15 residues. CDR3 DNA sequence: TGTGCCAGCAGTGACGAACGGGGGGGCACAGATACGCAGTATTTT. It encodes CASSDERGGTDTQYF.

V gene TRBV9 combines with J gene TRBJ2-5, with D maybe TRBD2 (5 bases). The germline gives CDR1 SGDLS, CDR2 YYNGEE. Trimming took off 0 bases at V and 1 base at J, with 10 bases between the two ends. The CDR3 spans 15 residues. CDR3 DNA: TGTGCCAGCAGCGTAGGTGCGAGCGGCCAAGAGACCCAGTACTTC. Its translation: CASSVGASGQETQYF.

J is TRBJ2-1 and V is TRBV2; a possible D gene is TRBD1 (6 bases). Germline loops: CDR1 SNHLY, CDR2 FYNNEI. V was cut by 6 bases and J by 5 bases, with 14 bases left in between. The CDR3 runs to 14 residues. The DNA for the CDR3 is TGTGCCAGCAGCTTACGCGACAGGCACAATGAGCAGTTCTTC. Translating it yields CASSLRDRHNEQFF.

The gene calls are TRBV11-2 and TRBJ2-6, with D uncertain. The CDR3 is made up of 17 amino acids. V was cut by 3 bases and J by 3 bases, with 15 bases left in between. The germline gives CDR1 SGHAT, CDR2 FQNNGV. CDR3 loop: CASSLQTPSGGANVLTF. The CDR3 DNA follows: TGTGCCAGCAGCTTGCAGACTCCCAGTGGTGGGGCCAACGTCCTGACTTTC.

The chain is built from TRBV7-8 and TRBJ2-2; 14 bases map to TRBD2. The CDR3 extends over 18 amino acids. From germline, CDR1 is SGHVS and CDR2 FQNEAQ. Trimming took 7 bases from V and 2 from J; bases not matched to a gene: 9. CDR3 DNA: TGTGCCAGCATCCCTCAGACTAGCGGGGGGGCTAACACCGGGGAGCTGTTTTTT. It encodes CASIPQTSGGANTGELFF.

The chain joins TRBV5-1 to TRBJ1-1; 10 nucleotides agree with TRBD1. V shed 0 bases, J shed 2 bases, and the junction held 7 bases outside the gene matches. CDR1 is SGHRS and CDR2 is YFSETQ in the germline V gene. The CDR3 covers 17 residues. The CDR3 DNA reads as TGCGCCAGCAGCTTGGTTGGGACAGGGGAGCCAAACACTGAAGCTTTCTTT. This encodes CASSLVGTGEPNTEAFF.

This clone has only one observation. The V and J genes are TRBV5-1 and TRBJ2-7; D is perhaps TRBD2 (5 bases). CDR3 length equals 15 residues. The germline V and J ends were trimmed by 1 base and 3 bases, with 14 bases remaining between them. Germline CDR1 reads SGHRS; CDR2 reads YFSETQ. Here the CDR3 DNA reads TGCGCCAGCAGCTTGAGTCCCGAGGGAAACTACGAGCAGTACTTC. Protein sequence: CASSLSPEGNYEQYF.

The V and J genes are TRBV7-2 and TRBJ1-1; TRBD1 might be the D (5 bases). The CDR3 has 15 amino acids. The V gene's germline CDR1 is SGHTA and CDR2 FQGNSA. V shed 2 bases and J shed 2 bases, with 12 bases lying between them. As DNA, the CDR3 is TGTGCCAGCAGCTTATGGGGCGGGGAAAACACTGAAGCTTTCTTT. Amino acid sequence: CASSLWGGENTEAFF.

The table lists this clone with a few counts. The V call is TRBV7-9, the J call TRBJ2-7; no clear D. Trimming cost V 5 bases and J 7 bases, with 9 bases left between them. The germline V gene encodes CDR1 SEHNR and CDR2 FQNEAQ (reference sequence). The length of the CDR3 is 11 residues. CDR3 DNA sequence: TGTGCCAGCAGCCCAACGGTGGAGCAGTACTTC. Its protein product is CASSPTVEQYF.

The V call is TRBV9, the J call TRBJ2-1; 9 bases are a match to TRBD1. The CDR3 loop spans 17 amino acids. Germline lookup yields CDR1 SGDLS and CDR2 YYNGEE. The J segment lost 8 bases and the V segment lost 0 bases, leaving 12 bases of the junction unmatched. The CDR3: CASSVEAQGALRYEQFF. The CDR3 coding sequence is TGTGCCAGCAGCGTAGAGGCACAGGGGGCGCTTAGGTATGAGCAGTTCTTC.

This sequence joins TRBV5-8 and TRBJ2-6; TRBD2 matches 7 bases. The J segment lost 1 base and the V segment lost 4 bases, leaving 5 bases of the junction unmatched. Germline V CDR1 and CDR2: SGHTS, YDEGEE. The CDR3 length is 16 residues. CDR3 DNA sequence: TGTGCCAGCAGCAAGGGGAGGGGTTCTGGGGCCAACGTCCTGACTTTC. Translated, it gives CASSKGRGSGANVLTF. The whole variable domain, filled in from reference TRBV5-8 and TRBJ2-6, reads EAGVTQSPTHLIKTRGQQATLRCSPISGHTSVYWYQQALGLGLQFLLWYDEGEERNRGNFPPRFSGRQFPNYSSELNVNALELEDSALYLCASSKGRGSGANVLTFGAGSRLTVL.

V is TRBV6-6 and J is TRBJ2-2; 13 positions agree with TRBD2. Germline loops: CDR1 MNHNY, CDR2 SVGAGI (reference sequence). V was pared by 6 bases and J by 6 bases, with 7 bases of the junction left unmatched. CDR3 length equals 16 residues. DNA for the CDR3: TGTGCCAGCAGCGTAACTAGCGGGGGGGCCTCCGGGGAGCTGTTTTTT. Encoded protein: CASSVTSGGASGELFF.

This chain joins TRBV6-5 and TRBJ2-1; the match to TRBD1 covers 10 bases. CDR3 length: 14 amino acids. The germline gives CDR1 MNHEY, CDR2 SVGAGI. J was trimmed by 10 bases and V by 10 bases; bases with no gene match: 13. The CDR3 region has the DNA TGTGCCACAACCCGCGGAGACAGGGGGCGAGAGCAGTTCTTC. Encoded protein: CATTRGDRGREQFF.

The genes are TRBV6-2 or TRBV6-3 and TRBJ1-4, with D possibly being TRBD1 (5 bases). Trimming removed 2 bases from V and 8 bases from J, with 6 bases in between. The CDR3 consists of 12 residues. Germline CDR1 is MNHEY and CDR2 is SVGEGT. The CDR3 sequence is CASSYGGEKLFF. The CDR3, as DNA: TGTGCCAGCAGTTACGGGGGGGAAAAACTGTTTTTT.

The chain uses TRBV11-2 and TRBJ2-7; TRBD1 matches 7 bases. V shed 4 bases and J 2 bases; nucleotides not matched to a gene: 5. Germline V CDR1 and CDR2: SGHAT, FQNNGV. This CDR3 region has 14 residues. This CDR3 is CASSSYRGAYEQYF. CDR3 DNA: TGTGCCAGCAGCTCATACAGGGGCGCCTACGAGCAGTACTTC.

This clone appeared a few times. This chain connects TRBV15 to TRBJ1-2; 11 bases line up with TRBD1. This CDR3 has 14 amino acids. Germline V gene sequence: CDR1 LNHNV, CDR2 YYDKDF (reference sequence). Trimming at V came to 6 bases and at J to 6 bases, leaving 6 bases not matched to a gene. DNA for the CDR3: TGTGCCACCAGTGCCGGGACAGGGGGGCATGGCTACACCTTC. Protein sequence: CATSAGTGGHGYTF. Full variable domain (remainder filled in from reference TRBV15 and TRBJ1-2): DAMVIQNPRYQVTQFGKPVTLSCSQTLNHNVMYWYQQKSSQAPKLLFHYYDKDFNNEADTPDNFQSRRPNTSFCFLDIRSPGLGDTAMYLCATSAGTGGHGYTFGSGTRLTVV.

The chain carries TRBV2 and TRBJ2-5, with D hard to call. V dropped 1 base and J dropped 1 base, with 13 bases sitting between them. The CDR3 runs 16 residues. The V gene's germline CDR1 is SNHLY and CDR2 FYNNEI. CDR3 amino acids: CASSEGRVGTQETQYF. The DNA for the CDR3 is TGTGCCAGCAGTGAAGGCCGCGTGGGCACCCAAGAGACCCAGTACTTC.

The J gene is TRBJ2-7, the V gene TRBV5-1; 11 bases align to TRBD1. Germline V gene lookup returns CDR1 SGHRS and CDR2 YFSETQ. Unmatched junction bases numbered 3, after V lost 4 bases and J lost 0 bases. CDR3 length: 15 residues. CDR3 in DNA: TGCGCCAGCAGCCCGGGACAGGGGGTCTCCTACGAGCAGTACTTC. Amino acids: CASSPGQGVSYEQYF.

This chain's CDR3 is CASRGQGRYEQYF. CDR3 DNA sequence: TGTGCCAGCAGGGGACAGGGGCGGTACGAGCAGTACTTC. The chain has TRBV12-3 or TRBV12-4 and TRBJ2-7, with 10 nucleotides matching TRBD1. The CDR3 runs 13 residues. The ends lost 6 bases at V and 4 bases at J; junction bases unmatched: 3.